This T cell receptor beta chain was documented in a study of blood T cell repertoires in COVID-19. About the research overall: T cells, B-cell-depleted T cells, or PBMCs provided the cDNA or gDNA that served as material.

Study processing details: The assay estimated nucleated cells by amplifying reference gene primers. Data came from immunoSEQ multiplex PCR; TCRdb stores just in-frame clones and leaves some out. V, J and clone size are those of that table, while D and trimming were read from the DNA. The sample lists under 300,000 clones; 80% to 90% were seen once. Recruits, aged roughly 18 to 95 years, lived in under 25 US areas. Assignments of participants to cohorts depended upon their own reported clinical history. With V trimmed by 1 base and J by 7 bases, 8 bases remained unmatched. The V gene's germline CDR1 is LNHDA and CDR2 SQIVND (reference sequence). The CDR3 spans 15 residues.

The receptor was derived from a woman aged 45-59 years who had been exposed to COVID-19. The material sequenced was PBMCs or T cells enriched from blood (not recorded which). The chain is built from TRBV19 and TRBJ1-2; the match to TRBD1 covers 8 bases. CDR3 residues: CASSIVPGQAPGYTF. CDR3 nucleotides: TGTGCCAGTAGTATAGTGCCGGGACAGGCGCCTGGCTACACCTTC.